This T cell receptor beta chain was identified in a study of blood T cell repertoires in COVID-19. In the study overall: Sources were T cells, B-cell-depleted T cells, or PBMCs; the material itself was cDNA or gDNA.

Per the original methods: By means of reference gene primer amplification, nucleated cell counts were estimated. The protocol was immunoSEQ multiplex PCR, while the TCRdb copy is restricted to in-frame clones and leaves out a portion. That table furnishes V, J and clone size, whereas the DNA furnished D and trimming. The sample contains hundreds of thousands of clones, around 90% of which appear only once. V shed 3 bases and J 2 bases; nucleotides not matched to a gene: 4. Germline V CDR1 and CDR2: SGHDT, YYEEEE. CDR3 size: 14 residues. Which cohort a participant joined came from the clinical history participants gave.

The chain is built from TRBV5-6 and TRBJ2-5; 7 positions agree with TRBD1. Sequenced input: PBMCs or T cells enriched from blood (not recorded which). This TCR came from a woman aged 40 to 50 with acute COVID-19. The CDR3, as DNA: TGTGCCAGCAGCTCCTGGGACAGACAAGAGACCCAGTACTTC. Amino acids: CASSSWDRQETQYF.